This entry features one T cell receptor (beta chain) sequence. The data are from a study of Ad26.COV2.S vaccination and SARS-CoV-2 variants. The assay was immunoSEQ multiplex PCR, and TCRdb's table has in-frame clones only and misses some. The profile shows 290,000 or so clones, 80% to 90% of them singletons. Treatment of the sample: roughly 18 received Ad26.COV2.S at low or high dose, single or two shots; about 5 received placebo; per-sample allocation not given. Repertoires come from day 63 after the first vaccine or placebo injection. V was pared by 4 bases and J by 2 bases, with 8 bases between. Germline V gives CDR1 SNHLY, CDR2 FYNNEI. CDR3 length: 13 amino acids.

The chain joins TRBV2 to TRBJ1-2; D is undetermined. The receptor was derived from a person between 18 and 60 years old who received the Ad26.COV2.S COVID-19 vaccine or a placebo. The starting material was peripheral blood, obtained in a trial of Ad26.COV2.S vaccine versus placebo. The CDR3 sequence: CASSGTTNYGYTF. The CDR3 region has the DNA TGTGCCAGCAGTGGAACAACGAACTATGGCTACACCTTC.